These 26 T cell receptor beta chains came from one sample sequenced in a study of T-cell reconstitution after alpha-beta-depleted transplantation in children. Unique molecular identifiers were built into the TCRbeta library. TCRdb redid the calling of the PCR reads with MiXCR, one entry per CDR3 protein. This repertoire shows approximately 150,000 distinct CDR3 sequences, 7.5% to 9% found once; its top ten account for less than 20%. The sequences come from PBMCs, mostly from graft donor cells, collected 180 days after TCRalphabeta/CD19-depleted stem cell transplant. The receptor set was obtained from a female patient aged 2-10 years who had a stem cell transplant for congenital amegakaryocytic thrombocytopenia, so the T cells may come from the graft donor.

This clonotype has ten or more counts. The chain carries TRBV12-3 or TRBV12-4 and TRBJ2-7; 12 nucleotides align to TRBD2. This CDR3 is 16 amino acids long. After removal of 1 base from V and 1 base from J, the junction contained 2 bases not matched to a gene. The CDR3 loop reads CASSLGLAGESYEQYF. In nucleotides, the CDR3 is TGTGCCAGCAGTTTAGGACTAGCGGGAGAATCCTACGAGCAGTACTTC.

Ten or more counts support this clonotype. The V call is TRBV18, the J call TRBJ2-7; D may match TRBD1 or TRBD2 (5 bases each). V lost 6 bases to trimming and J lost 4 bases, with 16 bases between them. This CDR3 is built from 14 residues. Germline assignment: CDR1 KGHSH and CDR2 LQKENI. Here the CDR3 reads CASSEGVRDYEQYF. CDR3 bases: TGTGCCAGCTCCGAAGGGGTGAGGGATTACGAGCAGTACTTC.

This clonotype was counted at least ten times. V gene TRBV6-5 combines with J gene TRBJ1-5, with D possibly TRBD1 on 5 matching bases. The germline V gene has CDR1 MNHEY and CDR2 SVGAGI. V lost 2 bases to trimming and J lost 3 bases, with 11 bases between them. The length of the CDR3 is 15 residues. DNA of the CDR3: TGTGCCAGCAGTTACGTGGGGGGGGACAATCAGCCCCAGCATTTT. This gives the protein CASSYVGGDNQPQHF.

This clonotype showed up many times. The gene calls are TRBV5-1 and TRBJ2-2, with 7 bases lining up with TRBD2. The CDR3 sequence is 15 residues long. Germline V gives CDR1 SGHRS, CDR2 YFSETQ. With 7 bases clipped from V and 3 bases from J, the junction kept 9 bases outside the gene matches. CDR3 sequence (DNA): TGCGCCAGCTCTTCCCTCGCGGGAGACACCGGGGAGCTGTTTTTT. Translating it yields CASSSLAGDTGELFF.

This clonotype was observed many times. The CDR3 sequence: CSARRVLTEAFF. CDR3 bases: TGCAGTGCTAGACGGGTCCTCACTGAAGCTTTCTTT. The V gene is TRBV20-1, the J gene TRBJ1-1, with D unclear. The V gene's germline CDR1 is DFQATT and CDR2 SNEGSKA (reference sequence). Trimming left V 2 bases short and J 4 bases short, with 8 bases between. This CDR3 has 12 amino acids.

The rearrangement uses TRBV29-1 and TRBJ2-2; unclear D gene. The CDR3 extends over 13 amino acids. Between the trimmed V and J ends, which lost 7 bases and 0 bases, there was a span of 9 bases. Germline V gene sequence: CDR1 SQVTM, CDR2 ANQGSEA. For the CDR3, the DNA is TGCAGCGGGGGTGAACCGAACACCGGGGAGCTGTTTTTT. It is translated as CSGGEPNTGELFF.

In the case of this clonotype: This may be a read error: a much more frequent sequence differs by one nucleotide. The chain employs TRBV20-1 and TRBJ2-2; D possibly corresponds to TRBD1 (6 bases). The germline CDR1 and CDR2 sequences are DFQATT and SNEGSKA (reference sequence). CDR3 length equals 14 residues. In DNA form, the CDR3 reads TGCAGTGCTAGAGTATCTGGGGGCACCGGGGACCTGTTTTTT. Translating gives CSARVSGGTGDLFF.

This clonotype has at least ten counts. The rearrangement joins TRBV29-1 to TRBJ2-5, with a weak D call TRBD1 (6 bases). Germline-derived CDR1 and CDR2 are SQVTM and ANQGSEA. This CDR3 comprises 13 residues. The V end was cut by 5 bases, the J end by 4 bases, with 14 bases between. The CDR3 sequence is CSVSTGSSETQYF. As DNA, the CDR3 is TGCAGCGTTTCGACAGGTTCGTCAGAGACCCAGTACTTC.

This clonotype was observed a few times. This chain joins TRBV3-1 and TRBJ2-6, with 15 bases that match TRBD2. Germline CDR1 and CDR2: LGHDT and YNNKEL (reference sequence). This CDR3 contains 20 residues. V trimming: 4 bases; J trimming: 4 bases; junction bases outside the gene matches: 11. CDR3 protein: CASSRPWGTSGRQGANVLTF. CDR3 in DNA: TGTGCCAGCAGCCGCCCGTGGGGGACTAGCGGGAGGCAAGGGGCCAACGTCCTGACTTTC.

This clonotype was recorded many times. The rearrangement links TRBV15 to TRBJ2-7, with TRBD2 matching over 10 bases. Trimming cost V 0 bases and J 4 bases; bases outside gene matches: 6. Germline V CDR1 and CDR2: LNHNV, YYDKDF (reference sequence). CDR3 size: 16 residues. The CDR3, as DNA: TGTGCCACCAGCAGAGACCTAGCGGGAGTTTCGTACGAGCAGTACTTC. Its translation: CATSRDLAGVSYEQYF.

This clonotype came up many times. J is TRBJ2-1 and V is TRBV2; D is perhaps TRBD2 (6 bases). Germline V CDR1 and CDR2: SNHLY, FYNNEI. The CDR3 sequence is 14 residues long. V was cut by 7 bases and J by 7 bases, with 17 bases left in between. The CDR3 DNA reads as TGTGCCAGCATACCGGGACTTCTATGGAATGAGCAGTTCTTC. Protein product: CASIPGLLWNEQFF.

This clonotype was observed a handful of times. V is TRBV5-1 and J is TRBJ1-1; maybe TRBD1 (5 bases). Per the germline V gene, CDR1 is SGHRS and CDR2 is YFSETQ. The CDR3 totals 18 residues. With 1 base removed from V and 1 base from J, the gap between germline ends came to 20 bases. The CDR3 spells CASSLLPHLTTANTEAFF. The DNA of the CDR3 is TGCGCCAGCAGCTTGTTGCCCCACCTCACGACAGCGAACACTGAAGCTTTCTTT.

V usage is TRBV28 and J usage is TRBJ2-7, with D unresolved. The CDR3 is 16 amino acids. The germline V gene has CDR1 MDHEN and CDR2 SYDVKM. Trimming shortened V by 3 bases and J by 4 bases, and 19 bases separated the two germline ends. In nucleotides, the CDR3 is TGTGCCAGCAGTTTGGAACTCCACCCCACCTTGTACGAGCAGTACTTC. It specifies CASSLELHPTLYEQYF.

This clonotype was seen at least ten times. The chain joins TRBV30 to TRBJ1-6, with unresolved D. Germline V lookup: CDR1 GTSNPN, CDR2 SVGIG (reference sequence). V was trimmed by 4 bases and J by 0 bases, leaving 10 bases between them. The CDR3 sequence is 15 residues long. CDR3 protein: CAWTPESSYNSPLHF. The CDR3 DNA sequence: TGTGCCTGGACTCCAGAGAGCTCCTATAATTCACCCCTCCACTTT.

In the case of this clonotype: This may arise from a read error, as a much more abundant clone is one base away. This rearrangement joins TRBV7-2 to TRBJ2-7, with TRBD2 matching over 11 bases. This CDR3 has 19 residues. Germline V CDR1 and CDR2: SGHTA, FQGNSA. V was pared by 6 bases and J by 3 bases, with 19 bases of the junction left unmatched. In nucleotides, the CDR3 is TGTGCCAGCAGTTCGCGATACCCCGTGACTAGCGGGAAGCTCTACGAGCAGTACTTC. Its translation: CASSSRYPVTSGKLYEQYF.

This clonotype was seen repeatedly, ten times or more. The V and J genes are TRBV3-1 and TRBJ2-5; D remains ambiguous. V shed 0 bases and J shed 3 bases, with 17 bases lying between them. CDR3 size: 17 residues. Germline V lookup: CDR1 LGHDT, CDR2 YNNKEL (reference sequence). This CDR3 reads CASSQDGGIFREETQYF. Written as DNA, the CDR3 is TGTGCCAGCAGCCAAGATGGTGGGATCTTTAGAGAAGAGACCCAGTACTTC.

There are many counts of this clonotype. CDR3 sequence: CAISDSRTSGYTDTQYF. CDR3 DNA sequence: TGTGCCATCAGTGATTCACGGACTAGCGGCTACACAGATACGCAGTATTTT. V and J are TRBV10-3 and TRBJ2-3; TRBD2 matches 10 bases. Germline V gene sequence: CDR1 ENHRY, CDR2 SYGVKD. There are 17 residues in the CDR3. With V trimmed by 3 bases and J by 2 bases, 8 bases remained unmatched.

This clonotype came up a few times. The chain employs TRBV6-5 and TRBJ1-2; D unclear. The CDR3 is 14 amino acids. V was clipped by 6 bases and J by 1 base, with 12 bases between them. CDR1 is MNHEY and CDR2 is SVGAGI in the germline V gene. CDR3: CASRSPPSNYGYTF. The CDR3 coding sequence is TGTGCCAGCAGAAGCCCTCCCAGTAACTATGGCTACACCTTC.

This clonotype was picked up many times. The gene calls are TRBV6-2 or TRBV6-3 and TRBJ2-1, with TRBD1 matching over 9 bases. With V trimmed by 6 bases and J by 4 bases, 7 bases remained unmatched. CDR3 length equals 15 residues. Germline V lookup: CDR1 MNHEY, CDR2 SVGEGT. CDR3 coding DNA: TGTGCCAGCAGGCCGGGACAGGGAACTTACAATGAGCAGTTCTTC. This encodes CASRPGQGTYNEQFF.

This clonotype occurred many times. The V call is TRBV19, the J call TRBJ2-7, with TRBD2 as a possible D gene (5 bases). V gave up 3 bases and J gave up 4 bases, with 13 bases separating them. There are 14 residues in the CDR3. Looked up from germline, CDR1 is LNHDA and CDR2 is SQIVND (reference sequence). The CDR3 coding sequence is TGTGCCAGTAGTATCGCCGGGAAGGTTTACGAGCAGTACTTC. Translating gives CASSIAGKVYEQYF. The whole variable domain, remainder taken from reference TRBV19 and TRBJ2-7, is DGGITQSPKYLFRKEGQNVTLSCEQNLNHDAMYWYRQDPGQGLRLIYYSQIVNDFQKGDIAEGYSVSREKKESFPLTVTSAQKNPTAFYLCASSIAGKVYEQYFGPGTRLTVT.

The chain links TRBV4-1 to TRBJ2-2, with D unclear. Trimming cost V 1 base and J 1 base, with 4 bases left between them. From germline, CDR1 is MGHRA and CDR2 YSYEKL. The CDR3 has 14 residues. The CDR3: CASSQVGNTGELFF. As DNA, the CDR3 is TGCGCCAGCAGCCAAGTAGGGAACACCGGGGAGCTGTTTTTT.

This clonotype was recorded at least ten times. In DNA form, the CDR3 reads TGTGCCAGCAGCAAGGACAGGGCCCAAGAGACCCAGTACTTC. This sequence encodes CASSKDRAQETQYF. The chain recombines TRBV5-8 with TRBJ2-5, with TRBD1 matching 8 bases. The CDR3 loop spans 14 amino acids. V lost 4 bases and J lost 1; bases outside the gene matches: 3. Germline V gives CDR1 SGHTS, CDR2 YDEGEE.

At least ten counts were recorded for this clonotype. The J gene is TRBJ1-2, the V gene TRBV20-1; D unresolved. Germline-derived CDR1 and CDR2 are DFQATT and SNEGSKA (reference sequence). V was cut by 1 base and J by 6 bases, with 3 bases left in between. This CDR3 has 10 residues. For the CDR3, the DNA is TGCAGTGCTAGAGTAAATGGCTACACCTTC. Its protein is CSARVNGYTF.

This clonotype was seen at least ten times. The chain is built from TRBV7-6 and TRBJ2-7, with 7 bases lining up with TRBD1. Per the germline V gene, CDR1 is SGHVS and CDR2 is FNYEAQ. Trimming at V came to 1 base and at J to 2 bases, leaving 5 bases not matched to a gene. This CDR3 comprises 15 residues. The CDR3 bases are TGTGCCAGCAGCTTAGACAGGGGTTTCACCTACGAGCAGTACTTC. This codes for CASSLDRGFTYEQYF.

This clonotype was recorded many times. The J gene is TRBJ2-4, the V gene TRBV5-1, with 10 positions matching TRBD2. Germline-derived CDR1 and CDR2 are SGHRS and YFSETQ. The V gene end was trimmed by 4 bases and the J gene end by 4 bases; junction bases not matched to a gene: 11. The CDR3 loop spans 17 amino acids. The CDR3 loop is CASSPSRVLAGKNIQYF. DNA of the CDR3: TGCGCCAGCAGCCCTAGCCGCGTACTAGCGGGAAAAAACATTCAGTACTTC.

The table lists this clonotype with many counts. The gene calls are TRBV5-6 and TRBJ1-1; D remains ambiguous. This CDR3 has 15 residues. Trimming cost V 1 base and J 5 bases, with 15 bases left between them. The germline V gene encodes CDR1 SGHDT and CDR2 YYEEEE. The CDR3 protein is CASSLLPTLSTEAFF. In DNA form, the CDR3 reads TGTGCCAGCAGCTTGTTACCTACTCTATCAACTGAAGCTTTCTTT.